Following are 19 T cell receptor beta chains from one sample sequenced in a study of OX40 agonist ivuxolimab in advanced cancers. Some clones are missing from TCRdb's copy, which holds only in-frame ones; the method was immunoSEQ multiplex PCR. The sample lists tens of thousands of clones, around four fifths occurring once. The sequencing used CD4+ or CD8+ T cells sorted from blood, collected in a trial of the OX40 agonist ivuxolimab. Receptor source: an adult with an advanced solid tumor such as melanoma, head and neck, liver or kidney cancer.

The CDR3 DNA is TGTGCCAGCAGCGCTACCGGGACTAGCGGCAATGAGCAGTTCTTC. Protein product: CASSATGTSGNEQFF. J is TRBJ2-1 and V is TRBV11-2; 11 positions match TRBD2. There are 15 residues in the CDR3. Trimming at V came to 5 bases and at J to 6 bases, leaving 6 bases not matched to a gene. The V gene's germline CDR1 is SGHAT and CDR2 FQNNGV.

CDR3 coding DNA: TGCGCCAGCAGCTTGGAAAGCGGGAGAGACACCGGGGAGCTGTTTTTT. It codes for CASSLESGRDTGELFF. The chain employs TRBV5-1 and TRBJ2-2; TRBD2 agrees at 8 bases. Germline V gene lookup returns CDR1 SGHRS and CDR2 YFSETQ. The junction had 4 bases not matched to a gene; V was cut back by 0 bases and J by 3 bases. The CDR3 has 16 residues.

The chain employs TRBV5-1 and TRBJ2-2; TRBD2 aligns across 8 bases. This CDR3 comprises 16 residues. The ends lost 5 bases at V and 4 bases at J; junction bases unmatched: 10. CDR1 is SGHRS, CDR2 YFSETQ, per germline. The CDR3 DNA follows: TGCGCCAGCAGGACTAGCGCCTTTATATCCACCGGGGAGCTGTTTTTT. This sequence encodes CASRTSAFISTGELFF.

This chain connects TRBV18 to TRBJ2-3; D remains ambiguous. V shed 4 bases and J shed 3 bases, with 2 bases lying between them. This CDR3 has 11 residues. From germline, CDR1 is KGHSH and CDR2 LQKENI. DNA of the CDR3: TGTGCCAGCTCACTAACAGATACGCAGTATTTT. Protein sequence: CASSLTDTQYF.

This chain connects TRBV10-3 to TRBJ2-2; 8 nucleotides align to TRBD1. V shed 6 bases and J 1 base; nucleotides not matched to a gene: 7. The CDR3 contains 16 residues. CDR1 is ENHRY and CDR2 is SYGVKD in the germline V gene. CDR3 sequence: CAIRNQGAWNTGELFF. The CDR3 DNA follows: TGTGCCATCAGGAACCAGGGGGCCTGGAACACCGGGGAGCTGTTTTTT.

The CDR3 sequence is CASSRQGTNTEAFF. The CDR3 region has the DNA TGTGCCAGCAGTAGACAGGGGACGAACACTGAAGCTTTCTTT. The rearrangement uses TRBV2 and TRBJ1-1, with 8 bases fitting TRBD1. J was trimmed by 1 base and V by 5 bases; bases with no gene match: 3. Germline V gene data show CDR1 as SNHLY and CDR2 as FYNNEI. The CDR3 consists of 14 residues.

CDR3 residues: CASSLGRTVQFF. In nucleotides, the CDR3 is TGTGCCAGCAGCTTAGGAAGGACTGTTCAGTTCTTC. The chain employs TRBV11-3 and TRBJ2-1, with D perhaps TRBD2 (5 bases). Germline V gene lookup returns CDR1 SGHNT and CDR2 YENEEA. The V end lost 1 base, the J end lost 13 bases, and 11 bases lay between the germline ends. The CDR3 has 12 amino acids.

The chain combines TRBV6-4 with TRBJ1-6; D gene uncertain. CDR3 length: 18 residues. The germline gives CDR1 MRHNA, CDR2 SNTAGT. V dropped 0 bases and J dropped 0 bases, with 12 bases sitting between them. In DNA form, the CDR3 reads TGTGCCAGCAGTGACTCGAGCCGGCCGGGCTCCTATAATTCACCCCTCCACTTT. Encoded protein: CASSDSSRPGSYNSPLHF.

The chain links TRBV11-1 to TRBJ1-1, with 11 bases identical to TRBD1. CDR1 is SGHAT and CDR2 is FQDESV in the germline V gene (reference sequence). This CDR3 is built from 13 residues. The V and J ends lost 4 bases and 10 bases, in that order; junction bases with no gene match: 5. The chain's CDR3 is CASSWTGGAGAFF. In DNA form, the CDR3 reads TGTGCCAGCAGCTGGACAGGGGGCGCCGGAGCTTTCTTT.

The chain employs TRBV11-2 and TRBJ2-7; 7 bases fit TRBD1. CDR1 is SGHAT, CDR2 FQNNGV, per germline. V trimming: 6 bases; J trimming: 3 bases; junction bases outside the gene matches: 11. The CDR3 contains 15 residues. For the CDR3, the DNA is TGTGCCAGCAGTATTACAGGGGTAGGGGTCTACGAGCAGTACTTC. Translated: CASSITGVGVYEQYF.

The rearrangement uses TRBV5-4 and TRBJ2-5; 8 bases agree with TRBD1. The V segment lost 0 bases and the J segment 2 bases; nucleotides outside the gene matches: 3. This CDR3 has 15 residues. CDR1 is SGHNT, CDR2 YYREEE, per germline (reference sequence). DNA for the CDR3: TGTGCCAGCAGCTTGGTGGGGACAGGTCAAGAGACCCAGTACTTC. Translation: CASSLVGTGQETQYF. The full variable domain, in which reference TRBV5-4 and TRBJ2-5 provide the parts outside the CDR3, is ETGVTQSPTHLIKTRGQQVTLRCSSQSGHNTVSWYQQALGQGPQFIFQYYREEENGRGNFPPRFSGLQFPNYSSELNVNALELDDSALYLCASSLVGTGQETQYFGPGTRLLVL.

The CDR3: CASSSGTSGREQYF. The CDR3 DNA follows: TGTGCCAGCAGCTCCGGGACTAGCGGGAGGGAGCAGTACTTC. The chain couples TRBV7-9 to TRBJ2-4; TRBD2 aligns across 16 bases. The V segment lost 4 bases and the J segment 13 bases; nucleotides outside the gene matches: 4. This CDR3 contains 14 residues. Germline V gene sequence: CDR1 SEHNR, CDR2 FQNEAQ (reference sequence).

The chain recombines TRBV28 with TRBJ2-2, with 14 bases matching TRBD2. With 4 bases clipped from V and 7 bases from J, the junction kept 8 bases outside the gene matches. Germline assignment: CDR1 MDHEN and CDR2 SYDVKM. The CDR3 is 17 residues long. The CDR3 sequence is CASSSPTSGRAGGELFF. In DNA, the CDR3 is TGTGCCAGCAGTTCCCCGACTAGCGGGAGGGCGGGCGGGGAGCTGTTTTTT.

Here the CDR3 reads CASSAISGTDTQYF. In DNA, the CDR3 is TGTGCCAGCAGTGCCATAAGCGGCACAGATACGCAGTATTTT. V usage is TRBV2 and J usage is TRBJ2-3; D is ambiguous. The germline V and J ends were trimmed by 4 bases and 1 base, with 9 bases remaining between them. Germline V lookup: CDR1 SNHLY, CDR2 FYNNEI. This CDR3 comprises 14 residues.

CDR3 residues: CASSPVAGDEQFF. The CDR3 DNA sequence: TGCGCCAGCAGCCCCGTAGCGGGGGATGAGCAGTTCTTC. This chain connects TRBV5-1 to TRBJ2-1, with 9 positions matching TRBD2. This CDR3 has 13 amino acids. Germline V lookup: CDR1 SGHRS, CDR2 YFSETQ. V dropped 4 bases and J dropped 8; count of bases not matched to a gene: 4.

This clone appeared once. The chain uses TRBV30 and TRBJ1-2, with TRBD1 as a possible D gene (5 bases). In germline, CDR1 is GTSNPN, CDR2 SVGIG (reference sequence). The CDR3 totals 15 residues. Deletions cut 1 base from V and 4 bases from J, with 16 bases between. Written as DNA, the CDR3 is TGTGCCTGGAGTGGCCCCCGGGACGGGTTCTATGGCTACACCTTC. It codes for CAWSGPRDGFYGYTF.

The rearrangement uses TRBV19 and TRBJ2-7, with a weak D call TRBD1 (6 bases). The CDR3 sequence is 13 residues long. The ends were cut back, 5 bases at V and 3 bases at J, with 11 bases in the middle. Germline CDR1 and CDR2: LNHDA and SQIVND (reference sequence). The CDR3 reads CASSSQTGYEQYF. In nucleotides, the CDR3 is TGTGCCAGTAGTTCCCAGACAGGCTACGAGCAGTACTTC.

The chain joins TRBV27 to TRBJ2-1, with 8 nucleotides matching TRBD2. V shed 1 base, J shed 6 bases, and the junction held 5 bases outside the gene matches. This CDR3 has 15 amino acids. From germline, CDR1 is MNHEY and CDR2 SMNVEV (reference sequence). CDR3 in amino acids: CASSLYGRAFNEQFF. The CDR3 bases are TGTGCCAGCAGTTTATACGGGAGGGCCTTCAATGAGCAGTTCTTC.

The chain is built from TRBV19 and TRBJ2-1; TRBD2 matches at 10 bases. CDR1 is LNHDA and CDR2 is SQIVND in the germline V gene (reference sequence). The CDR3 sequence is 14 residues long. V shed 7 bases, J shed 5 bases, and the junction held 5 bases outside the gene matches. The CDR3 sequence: CASKGTSENNEQFF. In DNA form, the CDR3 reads TGTGCCAGTAAAGGGACTAGCGAGAACAATGAGCAGTTCTTC.